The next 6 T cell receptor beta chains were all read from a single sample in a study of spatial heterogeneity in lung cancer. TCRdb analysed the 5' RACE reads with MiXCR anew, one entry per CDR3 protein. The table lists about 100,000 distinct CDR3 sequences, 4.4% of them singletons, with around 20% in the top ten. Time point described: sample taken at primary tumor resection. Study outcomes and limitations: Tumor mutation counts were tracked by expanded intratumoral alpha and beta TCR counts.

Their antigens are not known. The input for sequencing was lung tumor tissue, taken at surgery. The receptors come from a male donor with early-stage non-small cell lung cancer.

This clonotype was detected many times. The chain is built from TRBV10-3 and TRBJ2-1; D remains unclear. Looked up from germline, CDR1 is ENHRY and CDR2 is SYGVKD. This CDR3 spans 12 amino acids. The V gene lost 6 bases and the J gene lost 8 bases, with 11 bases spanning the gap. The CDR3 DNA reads TGTGCCATCAGCTGGTCCGTCCATGAGCAGTTCTTC. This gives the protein CAISWSVHEQFF.

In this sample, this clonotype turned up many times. Here the CDR3 reads CASSSVWGDYGYTF. Written as DNA, the CDR3 is TGTGCCAGCAGTTCAGTATGGGGTGACTATGGCTACACCTTC. The chain employs TRBV27 and TRBJ1-2; unclear D gene. V lost 4 bases to trimming and J lost 3 bases, with 12 bases between them. The CDR3 extends over 14 amino acids. Per germline, CDR1 MNHEY and CDR2 SMNVEV (reference sequence).

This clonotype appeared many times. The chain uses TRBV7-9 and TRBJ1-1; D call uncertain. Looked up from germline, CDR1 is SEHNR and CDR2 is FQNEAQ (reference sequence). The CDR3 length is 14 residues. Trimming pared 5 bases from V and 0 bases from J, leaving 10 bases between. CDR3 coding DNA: TGTGCCAGCAGCCCCAAAAGCATGAACACTGAAGCTTTCTTT. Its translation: CASSPKSMNTEAFF.

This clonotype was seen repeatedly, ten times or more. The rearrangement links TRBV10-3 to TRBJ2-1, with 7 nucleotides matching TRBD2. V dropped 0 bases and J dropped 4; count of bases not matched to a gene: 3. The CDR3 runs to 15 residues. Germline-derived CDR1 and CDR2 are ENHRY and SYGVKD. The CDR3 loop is CAISESWEGYNEQFF. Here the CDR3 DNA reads TGTGCCATCAGTGAGTCGTGGGAGGGTTACAATGAGCAGTTCTTC.

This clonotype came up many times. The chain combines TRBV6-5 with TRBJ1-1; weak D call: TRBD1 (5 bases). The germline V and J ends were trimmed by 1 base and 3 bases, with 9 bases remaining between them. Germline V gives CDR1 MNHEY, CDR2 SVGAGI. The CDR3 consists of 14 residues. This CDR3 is CASSYYGGDTEAFF. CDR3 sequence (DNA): TGTGCCAGCAGTTACTACGGGGGGGACACTGAAGCTTTCTTT.

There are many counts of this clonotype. CDR3 sequence reads: CASNPSANIDTQYF. CDR3 in DNA: TGTGCCAGCAACCCTAGCGCGAACATCGATACGCAGTATTTT. The chain recombines TRBV2 with TRBJ2-3; maybe TRBD2 (6 bases). The CDR3 spans 14 residues. The germline V gene encodes CDR1 SNHLY and CDR2 FYNNEI. V was cut by 7 bases and J by 6 bases, with 17 bases left in between.